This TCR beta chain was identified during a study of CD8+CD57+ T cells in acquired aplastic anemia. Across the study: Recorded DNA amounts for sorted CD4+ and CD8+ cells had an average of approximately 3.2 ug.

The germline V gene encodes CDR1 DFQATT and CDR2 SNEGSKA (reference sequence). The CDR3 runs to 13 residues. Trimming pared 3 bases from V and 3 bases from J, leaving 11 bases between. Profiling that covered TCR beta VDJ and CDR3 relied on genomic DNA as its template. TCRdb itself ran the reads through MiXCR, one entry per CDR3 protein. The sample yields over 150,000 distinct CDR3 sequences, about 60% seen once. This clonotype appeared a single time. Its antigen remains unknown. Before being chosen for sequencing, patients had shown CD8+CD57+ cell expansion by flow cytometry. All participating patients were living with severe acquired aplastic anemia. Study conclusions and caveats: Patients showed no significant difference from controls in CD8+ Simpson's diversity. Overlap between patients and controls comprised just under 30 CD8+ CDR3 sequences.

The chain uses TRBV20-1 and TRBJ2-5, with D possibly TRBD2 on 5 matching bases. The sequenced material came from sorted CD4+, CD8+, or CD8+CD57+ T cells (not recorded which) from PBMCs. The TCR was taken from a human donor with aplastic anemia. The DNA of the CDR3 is TGCAGTGCTAGGCCGGGAACTAAAGAGACCCAGTACTTC. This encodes CSARPGTKETQYF.